Listed below are T cell receptor beta chains from one sample, sequenced in a study of T cell repertoires in cytomegalovirus infection. Via MiXCR, TCRdb re-called the reads, giving one row per CDR3 protein. The sample lists around 740,000 distinct CDR3 sequences, roughly a third occurring once. Sequencing was carried out using PBMCs. The origin of the receptors is a human donor in good health (CMV status not recorded). Some clones in this sample may be carry-over from other donors' samples. Each CDR3 is given with its conserved first and last residue. The D gene is left open where the match is weak. Some rows have no size entry. The others give once, few or many, or a class for an expanded clone.

>NA|TRBV15|TRBJ2-1|NA
CATSGGGDEQFF
TGTGCCACCAGCGGGGGGGGCGATGAGCAGTTCTTC
>many|TRBV12-3/TRBV12-4|TRBJ2-7|NA
CASSLTQGGGLYF
TGTGCCAGCAGTTTAACTCAGGGCGGGGGCCTGTACTTC
>many|TRBV10-3|TRBJ1-6|TRBD1
CAISESTGLLGNSPLHF
TGTGCCATCAGTGAGTCGACAGGGCTATTGGGGAATTCACCCCTCCACTTT
>NA|TRBV6-2/TRBV6-3|TRBJ2-1|NA
CASSYPGKAYNEQFF
TGTGCCAGCAGTTACCCGGGGAAAGCCTACAATGAGCAGTTCTTC
>few|TRBV2|TRBJ1-6|TRBD1
CASSADRGQSPLHF
TGTGCCAGCAGTGCTGACAGGGGGCAGTCACCCCTCCACTTT
>NA|TRBV20-1|TRBJ1-2|TRBD1
CSARGGGQGGSSYGYTF
TGCAGTGCTAGAGGGGGCGGACAGGGGGGCTCGAGCTATGGCTACACCTTC
>many|TRBV19|TRBJ1-1|NA
CASTTGNTEAFF
TGTGCCAGTACGACAGGGAACACTGAAGCTTTCTTT
>NA|TRBV28|TRBJ2-2|TRBD2
CASSRTSGGNTGELFF
TGTGCCAGCAGTCGGACTAGCGGGGGAAACACCGGGGAGCTGTTTTTT
>once|TRBV20-1|TRBJ2-1|NA
CSARGDGTDIYNEQFF
TGCAGTGCTCGGGGGGATGGGACAGATATCTACAATGAGCAGTTCTTC
>few|TRBV12-3/TRBV12-4|TRBJ1-5|NA
CASSLYRDSQPQHF
TGTGCCAGCAGTCTGTACAGGGATAGTCAGCCCCAGCATTTT
>few|TRBV28|TRBJ1-5|TRBD1
CASIFTGGNQPQHF
TGTGCCAGCATTTTTACAGGGGGGAATCAGCCCCAGCATTTT
>few|TRBV5-6|TRBJ2-5|TRBD2
CASSQRRTRQETQYF
TGTGCCAGCAGCCAAAGGAGGACTAGACAAGAGACCCAGTACTTC
>NA|TRBV29-1|TRBJ2-3|NA
CSVPPGTGGTDTQYF
TGCAGCGTTCCCCCCGGGACTGGGGGCACAGATACGCAGTATTTT
>NA|TRBV7-2|TRBJ2-5|NA
CASSLAQGEETQYF
TGTGCCAGCAGCTTAGCGCAGGGCGAAGAGACCCAGTACTTC
>NA|TRBV12-3/TRBV12-4|TRBJ2-7|NA
CASSLVGTFFSYEQYF
TGTGCCAGCAGTTTGGTAGGGACTTTCTTTTCCTACGAGCAGTACTTC
>NA|TRBV19|TRBJ1-2|NA
CASTGRGNGPYGYTF
TGTGCCAGTACTGGCCGAGGGAACGGGCCCTATGGCTACACCTTC
>few|TRBV28|TRBJ1-1|NA
CASSSPTGMNTEAFF
TGTGCCAGCAGTTCCCCGACAGGAATGAACACTGAAGCTTTCTTT